The table lists the clone carrying this T cell receptor (beta chain) with a count of one. Its antigen is currently unknown. The data stem from a study of graft-versus-host responses after intestinal transplantation. General study points: Ileal or blood samples showed some GvH clones first, and such clones were also found in recipient marrow.

Repertoires were generated with immunoSEQ multiplex PCR, while TCRdb's copy carries only in-frame clones and drops some. The sample includes roughly 60,000 clones, around nine tenths seen only once; the top ten take 1.5% to 2%. CDR1 and CDR2 (germline): PRHDT, FYEKMQ (reference sequence). This CDR3 has 13 residues. The V end was cut by 0 bases, the J end by 5 bases, with 4 bases between. The rearrangement links TRBV13 to TRBJ2-2; the D is unclear. The sequence came from a human patient who received an intestinal transplant, so some T cells may come from the graft donor. The sample in question was PBMCs, obtained 26 days after transplant. The CDR3 loop is CASSLGSTGELFF. DNA of the CDR3: TGTGCCAGCAGCTTAGGATCGACCGGGGAGCTGTTTTTT.